Following are 27 T cell receptor beta chains from one sample sequenced in a study of blood T cell repertoires in COVID-19. Assay used: immunoSEQ multiplex PCR; TCRdb lists only in-frame clones, some missing. The repertoire has around 99,000 clones, approximately 88% of them found once; the top ten carry 4% to 5.5%. Sequencing was carried out using peripheral blood. Source of these receptors: a human donor in a cohort sampled during active COVID-19.

This clone has a single count. The chain couples TRBV7-6 to TRBJ2-5; TRBD2 aligns across 9 bases. The junction had 5 bases not matched to a gene; V was cut back by 1 base and J by 2 bases. The CDR3 has 16 amino acids. Per the germline V gene, CDR1 is SGHVS and CDR2 is FNYEAQ. The CDR3 nucleotides are TGTGCCAGCAGCTTAGGCCAGGGACTAGCACAAGAGACCCAGTACTTC. Amino acids: CASSLGQGLAQETQYF.

V and J are TRBV30 and TRBJ2-2; tentative D call: TRBD2 (6 bases). CDR1 is GTSNPN, CDR2 SVGIG, per germline (reference sequence). Trimming left V 0 bases short and J 0 bases short, with 8 bases between. The CDR3 loop spans 15 amino acids. The CDR3 coding sequence is TGTGCCTGGAGTGTCGGAGGGGCGAACACCGGGGAGCTGTTTTTT. Its translation: CAWSVGGANTGELFF.

This clone was counted a single time. The chain joins TRBV6-2 or TRBV6-3 to TRBJ2-1; D gene uncertain. Trimming left V 2 bases short and J 8 bases short, with 7 bases between. CDR3 length: 12 amino acids. Germline lookup yields CDR1 MNHEY and CDR2 SVGEGT. CDR3 coding DNA: TGTGCCAGCAGTTACCCCCTCCATGAGCAGTTCTTC. This gives the protein CASSYPLHEQFF.

The DNA for the CDR3 is TGTGCCAGCAGTTTTGGGCACCCCGGGAATAGCAATCAGCCCCAGCATTTT. This sequence encodes CASSFGHPGNSNQPQHF. The rearrangement joins TRBV28 to TRBJ1-5, with no clear D. Germline V gives CDR1 MDHEN, CDR2 SYDVKM. The CDR3 consists of 17 residues. Trimming removed 3 bases from V and 0 bases from J, with 15 bases in between.

This clone was counted a single time. The V and J genes are TRBV18 and TRBJ1-2; the match to TRBD1 covers 8 bases. The V gene end was trimmed by 3 bases and the J gene end by 8 bases; junction bases not matched to a gene: 11. The CDR3 sequence is 15 residues long. CDR1 KGHSH and CDR2 LQKENI come from the germline V gene. CDR3 residues: CASSPGQGLLRGYTF. CDR3 bases: TGTGCCAGCTCACCTGGACAGGGCCTGCTGAGGGGCTACACCTTC.

The chain couples TRBV14 to TRBJ2-1, with 10 bases lining up with TRBD2. The germline V gene encodes CDR1 SGHDN and CDR2 FVKESK. The CDR3 covers 14 residues. Losses at the gene ends were 4 bases for V and 9 bases for J; bases not matched to a gene: 6. This CDR3 is CASSLTSGNSEQFF. CDR3 sequence (DNA): TGTGCCAGCAGCCTCACTAGCGGGAATAGTGAGCAGTTCTTC.

This clone was picked up one time. The chain has TRBV13 and TRBJ2-2; TRBD2 is a possible D gene (6 bases). The germline CDR1 and CDR2 sequences are PRHDT and FYEKMQ (reference sequence). The ends were cut back, 3 bases at V and 4 bases at J, with 21 bases in the middle. CDR3 length: 18 amino acids. CDR3 loop: CASSFFGTGVLSTGELFF. The CDR3 DNA follows: TGTGCCAGCAGCTTTTTCGGCACGGGAGTATTGAGCACCGGGGAGCTGTTTTTT.

V is TRBV7-8 and J is TRBJ1-5; D is possibly TRBD1 (6 bases). This CDR3 is 16 amino acids long. V was clipped by 0 bases and J by 4 bases, with 13 bases between them. Germline V gene sequence: CDR1 SGHVS, CDR2 FQNEAQ. CDR3 in amino acids: CASSLAQGFPNQPQHF. DNA of the CDR3: TGTGCCAGCAGCTTAGCGCAGGGGTTTCCAAATCAGCCCCAGCATTTT.

The chain is built from TRBV19 and TRBJ2-4; TRBD1 might be the D (5 bases). The V end was cut by 3 bases, the J end by 0 bases, with 18 bases between. This CDR3 comprises 18 residues. CDR1 is LNHDA and CDR2 is SQIVND in the germline V gene (reference sequence). In DNA, the CDR3 is TGTGCCAGTAGTATTAAGAGCAGGGAAAGACTAGCCAAAAACATTCAGTACTTC. Translated, it gives CASSIKSRERLAKNIQYF. Complete variable domain (other parts from reference TRBV19 and TRBJ2-4): DGGITQSPKYLFRKEGQNVTLSCEQNLNHDAMYWYRQDPGQGLRLIYYSQIVNDFQKGDIAEGYSVSREKKESFPLTVTSAQKNPTAFYLCASSIKSRERLAKNIQYFGAGTRLSVL.

The CDR3: CASSLVGAVTNTEAFF. DNA of the CDR3: TGTGCCAGCAGCTTAGTGGGGGCAGTGACGAACACTGAAGCTTTCTTT. This chain joins TRBV7-2 and TRBJ1-1; D possibly corresponds to TRBD1 (6 bases). The CDR3 covers 16 residues. V lost 1 base and J 1 base, leaving 13 bases between the germline ends. Germline CDR1 SGHTA, CDR2 FQGNSA.

The gene calls are TRBV5-1 and TRBJ2-6, with 8 nucleotides matching TRBD1. CDR1 and CDR2 (germline): SGHRS, YFSETQ. Unmatched junction bases numbered 4, after V lost 0 bases and J lost 2 bases. The length of the CDR3 is 17 residues. The DNA of the CDR3 is TGCGCCAGCAGCTTGGAGGGACAGGTGGCTGGGGCCAACGTCCTGACTTTC. It is translated as CASSLEGQVAGANVLTF. Full variable domain (remainder filled in from reference TRBV5-1 and TRBJ2-6): KAGVTQTPRYLIKTRGQQVTLSCSPISGHRSVSWYQQTPGQGLQFLFEYFSETQRNKGNFPGRFSGRQFSNSRSEMNVSTLELGDSALYLCASSLEGQVAGANVLTFGAGSRLTVL.

This chain joins TRBV5-1 and TRBJ2-5, with D tentatively TRBD1 (5 bases). This CDR3 has 14 residues. The germline gives CDR1 SGHRS, CDR2 YFSETQ. Trimming cost V 4 bases and J 5 bases, with 15 bases left between them. CDR3 sequence: CASSDPGNSETQYF. CDR3 bases: TGCGCCAGCAGCGACCCAGGGAACTCGGAGACCCAGTACTTC.

This rearrangement joins TRBV5-1 to TRBJ2-3, with D hard to call. The CDR3 length is 13 residues. V gave up 4 bases and J gave up 5 bases, with 11 bases separating them. CDR1 is SGHRS, CDR2 YFSETQ, per germline. Written as DNA, the CDR3 is TGCGCCAGCAGCACAGACGGATTAGATACGCAGTATTTT. It is translated as CASSTDGLDTQYF.

This clone was seen more than once but under ten times. The genes are TRBV11-2 and TRBJ2-3; 8 nucleotides align to TRBD1. V was pared by 2 bases and J by 1 base, with 8 bases of the junction left unmatched. Germline-derived CDR1 and CDR2 are SGHAT and FQNNGV. The CDR3 has 17 amino acids. CDR3 residues: CASSLSLETGGTDTQYF. The CDR3, as DNA: TGTGCCAGCAGCTTATCGTTGGAGACAGGGGGCACAGATACGCAGTATTTT.

This chain links TRBV23-1 with TRBJ2-3; 8 bases are a match to TRBD1. TRBV23-1 is an ORF; its function is uncertain. V gave up 6 bases and J gave up 2 bases; unmatched junction bases: 13. The CDR3 has 17 amino acids. The CDR3 loop is CASRQTSRDRNTDTQYF. DNA of the CDR3: TGCGCCAGCAGACAGACCTCCCGGGACAGGAACACAGATACGCAGTATTTT.

The chain carries TRBV7-2 and TRBJ1-6; D not certain. Per germline, CDR1 SGHTA and CDR2 FQGNSA. The V gene lost 5 bases and the J gene lost 2 bases, with 7 bases spanning the gap. The CDR3 has 14 amino acids. Here the CDR3 reads CASSPGTYNSPLHF. In nucleotides, the CDR3 is TGTGCCAGCAGCCCCGGGACCTATAATTCACCCCTCCACTTT.

The chain couples TRBV5-4 to TRBJ1-5, with 7 bases identical to TRBD1. V trimming: 0 bases; J trimming: 1 base; junction bases outside the gene matches: 10. The CDR3 loop spans 18 amino acids. Germline-derived CDR1 and CDR2 are SGHNT and YYREEE (reference sequence). CDR3 protein: CASSLGLTGRFSNQPQHF. CDR3 DNA: TGTGCCAGCAGCTTGGGACTGACAGGGAGGTTCAGCAATCAGCCCCAGCATTTT.

The V and J genes are TRBV19 and TRBJ2-2; 9 bases are a match to TRBD2. V dropped 7 bases and J dropped 6; count of bases not matched to a gene: 6. CDR3 length: 14 amino acids. CDR1 LNHDA and CDR2 SQIVND come from the germline V gene (reference sequence). The CDR3 region is CASTPSGKAGELFF. The CDR3 nucleotides are TGTGCCAGTACACCTAGCGGGAAAGCCGGGGAGCTGTTTTTT.

This rearrangement joins TRBV9 to TRBJ2-3; D possibly corresponds to TRBD2 (6 bases). The CDR3 is 16 amino acids. Between the trimmed V and J ends, which lost 1 base and 6 bases, there was a span of 18 bases. Germline loops: CDR1 SGDLS, CDR2 YYNGEE. The CDR3 is CASSVFDTGSSDTQYF. The CDR3 DNA sequence: TGTGCCAGCAGCGTATTCGACACCGGGAGTTCGGATACGCAGTATTTT.

The chain recombines TRBV6-5 with TRBJ2-1; 13 nucleotides match TRBD2. The CDR3 is 15 residues long. The V and J ends lost 3 bases and 9 bases, in that order; junction bases with no gene match: 5. Germline V gene data show CDR1 as MNHEY and CDR2 as SVGAGI. The CDR3 DNA follows: TGTGCCAGCAGTTATTCCGGGACTAGCGGGATTGAGCAGTTCTTC. Translating gives CASSYSGTSGIEQFF.

This clone was seen once. The chain couples TRBV3-1 (or the pseudogene TRBV3-2) to TRBJ2-6, with TRBD1 identical over 7 bases. CDR3 length: 17 residues. Germline lookup yields CDR1 LGHDT and CDR2 YNNKEL (reference sequence). The junction had 7 bases not matched to a gene; V was cut back by 5 bases and J by 0 bases. CDR3 amino acids: CASSWDSRRSGANVLTF. CDR3 in DNA: TGTGCCAGCAGCTGGGACAGTAGGCGCTCTGGGGCCAACGTCCTGACTTTC.

The genes are TRBV29-1 and TRBJ1-1; 12 bases agree with TRBD1. CDR3 size: 11 residues. Germline V gene sequence: CDR1 SQVTM, CDR2 ANQGSEA. With 7 bases clipped from V and 12 bases from J, the junction kept 6 bases outside the gene matches. The CDR3 protein is CSAGTGGAPFF. CDR3 bases: TGCAGCGCCGGGACAGGGGGCGCGCCTTTCTTT.

The CDR3 DNA reads as TGTGCCAGCAGTCCATCCCCTTACTTAGCGAGCTCCTACAATGAGCAGTTCTTC. Its protein is CASSPSPYLASSYNEQFF. This sequence joins TRBV28 and TRBJ2-1; TRBD2 might be the D (5 bases). Germline loops: CDR1 MDHEN, CDR2 SYDVKM. CDR3 length: 18 residues. V was shortened by 5 bases and J by 0 bases, with 20 bases between the two germline ends.

This clone has just one count. This chain connects TRBV25-1 to TRBJ2-5, with D possibly TRBD1 on 5 matching bases. Germline V gene sequence: CDR1 MGHDK, CDR2 SYGVNS. The CDR3 contains 16 residues. Trimming took 2 bases from V and 1 from J, leaving 14 bases between them. The chain's CDR3 is CASSEGAYGFQETQYF. The CDR3 coding sequence is TGTGCCAGCAGTGAAGGGGCATATGGGTTCCAAGAGACCCAGTACTTC.

The chain uses TRBV5-6 and TRBJ1-2, with D unclear. The V gene's germline CDR1 is SGHDT and CDR2 YYEEEE. Trimming shortened V by 0 bases and J by 5 bases, and 5 bases separated the two germline ends. The CDR3 loop spans 12 amino acids. CDR3 in amino acids: CASSLATYGYTF. CDR3 nucleotide sequence: TGTGCCAGCAGCTTGGCGACTTATGGCTACACCTTC. Full variable domain (missing parts from reference TRBV5-6 and TRBJ1-2): DAGVTQSPTHLIKTRGQQVTLRCSPKSGHDTVSWYQQALGQGPQFIFQYYEEEERQRGNFPDRFSGHQFPNYSSELNVNALLLGDSALYLCASSLATYGYTFGSGTRLTVV.

J is TRBJ1-2 and V is TRBV28; D uncertain. Germline CDR1 MDHEN, CDR2 SYDVKM. V lost 3 bases to trimming and J lost 4 bases, with 12 bases between them. The CDR3 runs to 14 residues. CDR3 amino acids: CASSFRDRSYGYTF. CDR3 DNA: TGTGCCAGCAGTTTTAGAGATCGGTCCTATGGCTACACCTTC.

This clone has just one count. The rearrangement links TRBV7-2 to TRBJ2-1; 8 nucleotides line up with TRBD1. V shed 5 bases, J shed 3 bases, and the junction held 9 bases outside the gene matches. Per the germline V gene, CDR1 is SGHTA and CDR2 is FQGNSA. The length of the CDR3 is 16 residues. CDR3 in DNA: TGTGCCAGCAGCCTAAAGACAGGGGTACTCTACAATGAGCAGTTCTTC. It specifies CASSLKTGVLYNEQFF. Looking up the rest from reference TRBV7-2 and TRBJ2-1 gives the full variable domain: GAGVSQSPSNKVTEKGKDVELRCDPISGHTALYWYRQSLGQGLEFLIYFQGNSAPDKSGLPSDRFSAERTGGSVSTLTIQRTQQEDSAVYLCASSLKTGVLYNEQFFGPGTRLTVL.